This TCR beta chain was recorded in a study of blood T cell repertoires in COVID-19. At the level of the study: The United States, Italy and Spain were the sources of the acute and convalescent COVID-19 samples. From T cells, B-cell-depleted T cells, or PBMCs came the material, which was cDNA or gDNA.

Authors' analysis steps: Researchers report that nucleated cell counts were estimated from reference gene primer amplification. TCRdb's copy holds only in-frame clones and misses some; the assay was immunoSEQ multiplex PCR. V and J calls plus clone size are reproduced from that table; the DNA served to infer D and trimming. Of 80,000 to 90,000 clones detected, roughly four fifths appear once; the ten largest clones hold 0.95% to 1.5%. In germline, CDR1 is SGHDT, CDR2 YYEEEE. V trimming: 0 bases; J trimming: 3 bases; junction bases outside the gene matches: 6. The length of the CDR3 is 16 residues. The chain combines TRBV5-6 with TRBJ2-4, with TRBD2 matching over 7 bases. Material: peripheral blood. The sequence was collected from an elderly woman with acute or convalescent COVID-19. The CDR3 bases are TGTGCCAGCAGCTTGGTCCCAGGGACTATCAAAAACATTCAGTACTTC. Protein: CASSLVPGTIKNIQYF. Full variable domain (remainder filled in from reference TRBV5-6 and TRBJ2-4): DAGVTQSPTHLIKTRGQQVTLRCSPKSGHDTVSWYQQALGQGPQFIFQYYEEEERQRGNFPDRFSGHQFPNYSSELNVNALLLGDSALYLCASSLVPGTIKNIQYFGAGTRLSVL.